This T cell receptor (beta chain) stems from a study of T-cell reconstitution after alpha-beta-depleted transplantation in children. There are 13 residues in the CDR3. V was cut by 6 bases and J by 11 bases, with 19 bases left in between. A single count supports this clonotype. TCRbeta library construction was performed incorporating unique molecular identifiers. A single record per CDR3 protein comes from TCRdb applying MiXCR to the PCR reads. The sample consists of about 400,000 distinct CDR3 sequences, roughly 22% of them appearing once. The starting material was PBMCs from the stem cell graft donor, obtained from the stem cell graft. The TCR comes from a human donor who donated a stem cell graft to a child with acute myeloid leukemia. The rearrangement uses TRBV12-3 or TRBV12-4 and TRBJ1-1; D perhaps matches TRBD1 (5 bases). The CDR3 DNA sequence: TGTGCCAGCAGCCGGGGACCCTACACAGGCGCTTTCTTT. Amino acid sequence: CASSRGPYTGAFF.